The 16 T cell receptor beta chains below were found in one sample sequenced in a study of vaccination and CD4 T cells after COVID-19 (dated 2022 in TCRdb). The antigens of these receptors remain unknown. Per the publication, the treatment or condition label means: roughly ten-day PBMC culture with coronavirus spike peptide pools or control peptides (ViraFEST assay). Preparation of the library involved PCR. TCRdb names Illumina iSeq 100 as the instrument used. TCR sequencing of DNA from cultured CD4+ T cells used the Oncomine TCR Beta short-read assay at the Johns Hopkins FTIC core. TCRdb redid the processing of the public reads, applying fastp at Q25 and MiXCR, and retained in-frame beta chains. Rows are unified per CDR3 protein, each entry keeping the most common DNA and genes. Counted in this sample were some 3,900 distinct CDR3 sequences; roughly 21% of them appeared once. Of the sample, 16% falls within the top ten clones.

Source material: CD4+ T cells from blood, cultured in vitro. The receptor set was obtained from a human donor who had recovered from COVID-19.

The chain joins TRBV5-1 to TRBJ2-2; the D gene is possibly TRBD2 (5 bases). The germline gives CDR1 SGHRS, CDR2 YFSETQ. This CDR3 contains 15 residues. V lost 1 base and J 2 bases, leaving 9 bases between the germline ends. CDR3 DNA: TGCGCCAGCAGCTTGATGGGAGTAAACACCGGGGAGCTGTTTTTT. Translated: CASSLMGVNTGELFF.

The chain uses TRBV27 and TRBJ1-6; 9 bases agree with TRBD1. After removal of 5 bases from V and 9 bases from J, the junction contained 8 bases not matched to a gene. Germline loops: CDR1 MNHEY, CDR2 SMNVEV (reference sequence). The CDR3 extends over 15 amino acids. CDR3 residues: CASSPRDRVFSPLHF. For the CDR3, the DNA is TGTGCCAGCAGTCCCCGGGACAGGGTGTTTTCACCCCTCCACTTT.

This clonotype has just a few counts. The chain employs TRBV9 and TRBJ1-4; D is unresolved. Germline V gene lookup returns CDR1 SGDLS and CDR2 YYNGEE. The CDR3 loop spans 14 amino acids. V was shortened by 0 bases and J by 8 bases, with 11 bases between the two germline ends. CDR3 coding DNA: TGTGCCAGCAGCGTAGCTTGGGAAAAGGAAAAACTGTTTTTT. Protein: CASSVAWEKEKLFF.

This clonotype is termed medium-sized. This CDR3 reads CATSRDAGDTGELFF. The CDR3 nucleotides are TGTGCCACCAGCAGAGATGCGGGGGACACCGGGGAGCTGTTTTTT. J is TRBJ2-2 and V is TRBV15; 7 positions match TRBD2. This CDR3 has 15 residues. The V segment lost 0 bases and the J segment 3 bases; nucleotides outside the gene matches: 1. The germline gives CDR1 LNHNV, CDR2 YYDKDF (reference sequence).

The chain links TRBV9 to TRBJ2-3, with D tentatively TRBD1 (5 bases). Germline V lookup: CDR1 SGDLS, CDR2 YYNGEE. Trimming pared 0 bases from V and 5 bases from J, leaving 13 bases between. CDR3 length: 15 residues. CDR3 region: CASSVDTDRGDTQYF. The CDR3 region has the DNA TGTGCCAGCAGCGTAGACACAGACAGAGGAGATACGCAGTATTTT. The full variable domain, rest sourced from reference TRBV9 and TRBJ2-3, is DSGVTQTPKHLITATGQRVTLRCSPRSGDLSVYWYQQSLDQGLQFLIQYYNGEERAKGNILERFSAQQFPDLHSELNLSSLELGDSALYFCASSVDTDRGDTQYFGPGTRLTVL.

This clonotype was seen a handful of times. The chain carries TRBV5-1 and TRBJ1-2; D remains unclear. CDR1 and CDR2 (germline): SGHRS, YFSETQ. The CDR3 is made up of 14 amino acids. Trimming removed 0 bases from V and 4 bases from J, with 10 bases in between. In DNA form, the CDR3 reads TGCGCCAGCAGCTTGGATACCCTCAGCTATGGCTACACCTTC. Amino acid sequence: CASSLDTLSYGYTF.

This clonotype occurred a few times. This rearrangement joins TRBV18 to TRBJ1-5, with D hard to call. The CDR3 spans 14 residues. Germline assignment: CDR1 KGHSH and CDR2 LQKENI. V was shortened by 4 bases and J by 8 bases, with 15 bases between the two germline ends. The DNA of the CDR3 is TGTGCCAGCTCACTGACCGACGGGAGGGAGCCCCAGCATTTT. This encodes CASSLTDGREPQHF.

This clonotype was detected a few times. V usage is TRBV20-1 and J usage is TRBJ2-7; D might be TRBD1 (5 bases). Per germline, CDR1 DFQATT and CDR2 SNEGSKA (reference sequence). Trimming pared 5 bases from V and 3 bases from J, leaving 14 bases between. The CDR3 totals 13 residues. This CDR3 is CSAYRGTLYEQYF. The DNA for the CDR3 is TGCAGTGCTTATAGGGGCACCCTCTACGAGCAGTACTTC.

This clonotype was counted only a few times. The chain has TRBV12-3 or TRBV12-4 and TRBJ2-7, with no clear D. The CDR3 has 14 residues. V lost 5 bases to trimming and J lost 0 bases, with 11 bases between them. The CDR3 region is CASSPLLSSYEQYF. The CDR3 DNA follows: TGTGCCAGCAGTCCCCTACTAAGCTCCTACGAGCAGTACTTC.

By share, this clonotype ranks as medium-sized. The V and J genes are TRBV15 and TRBJ1-5; D gene unclear. CDR1 and CDR2 (germline): LNHNV, YYDKDF (reference sequence). This CDR3 comprises 15 residues. V was pared by 1 base and J by 3 bases, with 10 bases between. The CDR3: CATSRVGSFNQPQHF. In DNA, the CDR3 is TGTGCCACCAGCAGAGTGGGCAGCTTCAATCAGCCCCAGCATTTT.

The chain is built from TRBV5-1 and TRBJ2-1, with a tentative D call TRBD1 (6 bases). The CDR3 covers 16 residues. Germline V gene lookup returns CDR1 SGHRS and CDR2 YFSETQ. V was clipped by 5 bases and J by 6 bases, with 21 bases between them. The CDR3 is CASRRVVASGVNEQFF. The CDR3 region has the DNA TGCGCCAGCAGGAGAGTCGTAGCCTCAGGGGTCAATGAGCAGTTCTTC.

This clonotype has only a few counts. The V call is TRBV7-2, the J call TRBJ2-3; D unresolved. The CDR3 is 14 residues long. Germline assignment: CDR1 SGHTA and CDR2 FQGNSA. V was trimmed by 1 base and J by 1 base, leaving 6 bases between them. The CDR3 is CASSLDSRTDTQYF. The CDR3 region has the DNA TGTGCCAGCAGCTTAGACTCCCGCACAGATACGCAGTATTTT.

This clonotype was counted a few times. V gene TRBV7-9 combines with J gene TRBJ1-1; D uncertain. Trimming stripped 3 bases from V and 2 bases from J, with 10 bases between. CDR1 is SEHNR and CDR2 is FQNEAQ in the germline V gene (reference sequence). The length of the CDR3 is 14 residues. This chain's CDR3 is CASSFRLGNTEAFF. The CDR3 coding sequence is TGTGCCAGCAGCTTTCGGTTAGGCAACACTGAAGCTTTCTTT.

This chain joins TRBV5-1 and TRBJ1-6; TRBD1 aligns across 9 bases. Looked up from germline, CDR1 is SGHRS and CDR2 is YFSETQ. V lost 2 bases and J lost 6; bases outside the gene matches: 15. The CDR3 consists of 19 residues. CDR3: CASSFNFLGMTGGNSPLHF. The CDR3 DNA is TGCGCCAGCAGCTTTAATTTTTTGGGGATGACAGGGGGTAATTCACCCCTCCACTTT. The full variable domain, completed using reference TRBV5-1 and TRBJ1-6, is KAGVTQTPRYLIKTRGQQVTLSCSPISGHRSVSWYQQTPGQGLQFLFEYFSETQRNKGNFPGRFSGRQFSNSRSEMNVSTLELGDSALYLCASSFNFLGMTGGNSPLHFGNGTRLTVT.

A single count supports this clonotype. This rearrangement joins TRBV30 to TRBJ1-5; unclear D gene. Germline V gene data show CDR1 as GTSNPN and CDR2 as SVGIG (reference sequence). This CDR3 has 16 amino acids. V gave up 0 bases and J gave up 0 bases, with 12 bases separating them. The DNA of the CDR3 is TGTGCCTGGAGTGTAAACCGGCATAATAGCAATCAGCCCCAGCATTTT. Its translation is CAWSVNRHNSNQPQHF.

This chain links TRBV15 with TRBJ1-4; unclear D gene. In germline, CDR1 is LNHNV, CDR2 YYDKDF (reference sequence). The CDR3 loop spans 15 amino acids. V lost 1 base and J lost 0, with 6 bases in between. In nucleotides, the CDR3 is TGTGCCACCAGCAGAGGAAGTGCAACTAATGAAAAACTGTTTTTT. It codes for CATSRGSATNEKLFF.